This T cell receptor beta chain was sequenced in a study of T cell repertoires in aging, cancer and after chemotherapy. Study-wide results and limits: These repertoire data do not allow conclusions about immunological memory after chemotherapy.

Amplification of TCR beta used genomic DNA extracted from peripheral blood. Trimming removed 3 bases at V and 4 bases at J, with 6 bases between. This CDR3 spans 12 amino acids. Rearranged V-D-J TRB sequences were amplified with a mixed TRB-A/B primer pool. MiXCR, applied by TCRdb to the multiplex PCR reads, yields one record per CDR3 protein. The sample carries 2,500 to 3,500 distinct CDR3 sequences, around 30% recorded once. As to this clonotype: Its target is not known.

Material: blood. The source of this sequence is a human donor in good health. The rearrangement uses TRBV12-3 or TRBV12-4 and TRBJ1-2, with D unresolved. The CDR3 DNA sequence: TGTGCCAGCAGTTTTGGTCTCTATGGCTACACCTTC. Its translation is CASSFGLYGYTF.